This T cell receptor (beta chain) appears in the sequencing data of a study of CD8 T cells in ankylosing spondylitis. The study's findings and limits: In synovial fluid and blood from reactive arthritis, some motif variants were previously reported. Matched ankylosing spondylitis synovial fluid reportedly contained a significantly enriched population of disease-linked clones. Clones that were linked to disease were CD8+ and were relatively rare in peripheral blood.

The J segment lost 7 bases and the V segment lost 1 base, leaving 9 bases of the junction unmatched. The CDR3 has 18 amino acids. A quantitative 5'-RACE method, one with molecular barcodes, was used to make TCR beta libraries. TCRdb itself ran the 5' RACE reads through MiXCR, one entry per CDR3 protein. The sample has nearly 250,000 distinct CDR3 sequences; roughly 32% are singletons. Concerning this clonotype itself: Its matching antigen is unknown.

Material for sequencing was blood, either unsorted or a sorted T cell fraction (not recorded which). This chain uses TRBV12-3 or TRBV12-4 with TRBJ2-1; 14 bases align to TRBD2. This clonotype was obtained from a male donor with ankylosing spondylitis or in good health (not recorded which). Written as DNA, the CDR3 is TGTGCCAGCAGTTTAGGGGTTGGACTAGCGGGGGGAGGTAATGAGCAGTTCTTC. Translating it yields CASSLGVGLAGGGNEQFF.